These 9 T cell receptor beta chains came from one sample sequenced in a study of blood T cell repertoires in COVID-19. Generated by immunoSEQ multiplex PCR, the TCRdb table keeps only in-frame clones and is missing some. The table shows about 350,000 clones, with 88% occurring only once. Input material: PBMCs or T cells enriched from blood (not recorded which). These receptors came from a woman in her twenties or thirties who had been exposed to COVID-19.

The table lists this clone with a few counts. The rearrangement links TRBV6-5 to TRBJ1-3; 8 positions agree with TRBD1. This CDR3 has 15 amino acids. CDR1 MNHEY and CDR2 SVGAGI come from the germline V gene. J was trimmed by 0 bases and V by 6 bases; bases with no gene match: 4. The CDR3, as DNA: TGTGCCAGCAGACGGACAGGGAACTCTGGAAACACCATATATTTT. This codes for CASRRTGNSGNTIYF.

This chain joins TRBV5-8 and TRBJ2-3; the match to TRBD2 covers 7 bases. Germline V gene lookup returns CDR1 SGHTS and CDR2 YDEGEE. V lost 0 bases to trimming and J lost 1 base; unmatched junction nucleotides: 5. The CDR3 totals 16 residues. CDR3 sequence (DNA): TGTGCCAGCAGCTTGGGGCCTAGCGGCCGCACAGATACGCAGTATTTT. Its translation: CASSLGPSGRTDTQYF.

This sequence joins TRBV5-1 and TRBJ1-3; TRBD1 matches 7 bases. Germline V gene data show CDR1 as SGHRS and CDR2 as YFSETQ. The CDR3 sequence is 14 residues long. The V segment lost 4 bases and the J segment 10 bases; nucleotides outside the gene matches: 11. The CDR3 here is CASSRDREVQTIYF. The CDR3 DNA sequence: TGCGCCAGCAGCCGTGACAGGGAGGTTCAGACCATATATTTT. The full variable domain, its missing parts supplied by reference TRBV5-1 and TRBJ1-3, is KAGVTQTPRYLIKTRGQQVTLSCSPISGHRSVSWYQQTPGQGLQFLFEYFSETQRNKGNFPGRFSGRQFSNSRSEMNVSTLELGDSALYLCASSRDREVQTIYFGEGSWLTVV.

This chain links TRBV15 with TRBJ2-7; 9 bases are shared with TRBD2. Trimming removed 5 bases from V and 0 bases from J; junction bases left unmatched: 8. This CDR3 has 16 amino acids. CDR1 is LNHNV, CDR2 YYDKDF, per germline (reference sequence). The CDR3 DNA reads TGTGCCACCAGCGGCTTAGCGGGAGCCCACTCCTACGAGCAGTACTTC. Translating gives CATSGLAGAHSYEQYF.

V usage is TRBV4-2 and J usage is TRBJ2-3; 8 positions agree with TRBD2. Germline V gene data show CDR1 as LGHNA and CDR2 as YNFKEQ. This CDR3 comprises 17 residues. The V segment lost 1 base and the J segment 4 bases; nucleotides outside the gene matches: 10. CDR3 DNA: TGTGCCAGCAGCCAAGCCGGGACTAGGGTCGATTCAGATACGCAGTATTTT. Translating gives CASSQAGTRVDSDTQYF.

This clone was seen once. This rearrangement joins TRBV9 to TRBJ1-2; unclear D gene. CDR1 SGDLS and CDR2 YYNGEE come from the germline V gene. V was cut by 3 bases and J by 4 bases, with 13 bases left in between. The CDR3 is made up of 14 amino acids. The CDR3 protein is CASSAVTTSYGYTF. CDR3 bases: TGTGCCAGCAGCGCCGTGACAACCTCCTATGGCTACACCTTC. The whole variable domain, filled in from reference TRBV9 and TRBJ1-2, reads DSGVTQTPKHLITATGQRVTLRCSPRSGDLSVYWYQQSLDQGLQFLIQYYNGEERAKGNILERFSAQQFPDLHSELNLSSLELGDSALYFCASSAVTTSYGYTFGSGTRLTVV.

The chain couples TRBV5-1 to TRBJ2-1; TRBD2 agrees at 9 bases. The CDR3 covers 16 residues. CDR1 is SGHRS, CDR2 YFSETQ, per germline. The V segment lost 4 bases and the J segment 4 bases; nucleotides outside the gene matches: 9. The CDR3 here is CASSPGVAGDYNEQFF. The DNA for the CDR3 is TGCGCCAGCAGCCCCGGGGTAGCGGGGGATTACAATGAGCAGTTCTTC. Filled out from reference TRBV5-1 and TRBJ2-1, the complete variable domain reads KAGVTQTPRYLIKTRGQQVTLSCSPISGHRSVSWYQQTPGQGLQFLFEYFSETQRNKGNFPGRFSGRQFSNSRSEMNVSTLELGDSALYLCASSPGVAGDYNEQFFGPGTRLTVL.

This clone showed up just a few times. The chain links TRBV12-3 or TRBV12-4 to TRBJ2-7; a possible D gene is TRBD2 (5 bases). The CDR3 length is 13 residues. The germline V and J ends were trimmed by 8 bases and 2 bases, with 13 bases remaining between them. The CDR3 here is CASRGWDPYEQYF. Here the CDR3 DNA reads TGTGCCAGCCGCGGGTGGGATCCCTACGAGCAGTACTTC.

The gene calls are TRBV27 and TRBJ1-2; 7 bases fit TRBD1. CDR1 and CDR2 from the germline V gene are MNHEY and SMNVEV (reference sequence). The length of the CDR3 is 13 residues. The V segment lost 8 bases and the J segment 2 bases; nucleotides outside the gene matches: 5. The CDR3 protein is CASQKQGNYGYTF. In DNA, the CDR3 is TGTGCCAGCCAGAAACAGGGGAACTATGGCTACACCTTC.